The present T cell receptor beta chain was sequenced within a study of PD-1 blockade in classical Hodgkin lymphoma. The study's findings and limits: Reasons behind the repertoire differences stay unclear, perhaps disease activity or earlier therapy.

Libraries were prepared by immunoSEQ multiplex PCR; TCRdb keeps only in-frame clonotypes and omits some of them. Here the sample spans about 21,000 clones, about 94% being singletons. V gave up 7 bases and J gave up 3 bases, with 13 bases separating them. Germline lookup yields CDR1 MNHEY and CDR2 SVGAGI. The CDR3 has 13 residues. Time point in this sample: newly diagnosed, previously untreated cHL patient sample. It was PBMCs in newly diagnosed, untreated classical Hodgkin lymphoma that served as comparison. Concerning this clone: Antigen unknown.

Sequencing was carried out using peripheral blood mononuclear cells (PBMCs). This TCR was recovered from a human donor with classical Hodgkin lymphoma. This sequence joins TRBV6-5 and TRBJ2-7; a possible D gene is TRBD1 (5 bases). For the CDR3, the DNA is TGTGCCAGCAATAAGGCAGGGATCTACGAGCAGTACTTC. Residues: CASNKAGIYEQYF.